This T cell receptor beta chain emerged from a study of T-cell reconstitution after alpha-beta-depleted transplantation in children. Study results and caveats: Certain patients had high TCRbeta diversity at day 60, and it came from recipient T cells and thymic progenitors that survived. A year had passed since transplant, and T-cell counts and diversity by then came mostly from newly produced T cells. Several hundred rapidly expanded clones from non-depleted graft cells reportedly supplied alpha-beta T cells about two months post-transplant.

The TCRbeta library was prepared with unique molecular identifiers. Using its own MiXCR run on the PCR reads, TCRdb lists one record per CDR3 protein. The sample has more than 400,000 distinct CDR3 sequences, more than 9.5% seen once. This CDR3 is 14 amino acids long. Trimming removed 5 bases from V and 6 bases from J, with 17 bases in between. CDR1 is MNHNS and CDR2 is SASEGT in the germline V gene. This clonotype was seen many times. Its antigen is undetermined. The chain joins TRBV6-1 to TRBJ2-7; D may be TRBD1 or TRBD2 (5 bases each). Sequencing was performed on PBMCs, mostly from graft donor cells, taken 180 days after TCRalphabeta/CD19-depleted stem cell transplant. This TCR derives from a female patient aged 2-9 years who had a stem cell transplant for aplastic anemia, so the T cells may come from the graft donor. Written as DNA, the CDR3 is TGTGCCAGCAGTCCTACATCAGGGACGGTCGAGCAGTACTTC. This sequence encodes CASSPTSGTVEQYF.